This T cell receptor (beta chain) was sequenced for a study of blood T cell repertoires in COVID-19. Study-wide background: The United States, Italy and Spain provided the acute and convalescent COVID-19 samples.

The protocol was immunoSEQ multiplex PCR, while the TCRdb copy is restricted to in-frame clones and leaves out a portion. In the table there are fewer than 100,000 clones, roughly 87% of which are singletons. J was trimmed by 1 base and V by 8 bases; bases with no gene match: 8. This CDR3 comprises 14 residues. The germline V gene has CDR1 SGHTA and CDR2 FQGNSA. What was sequenced was peripheral blood. This chain uses TRBV7-2 with TRBJ2-7; 7 bases agree with TRBD1. The sequence derives from a woman over 75 with acute or convalescent COVID-19. The CDR3 protein is CASCDYRGSYEQYF. The DNA of the CDR3 is TGTGCCAGCTGCGATTACAGGGGTTCCTACGAGCAGTACTTC.